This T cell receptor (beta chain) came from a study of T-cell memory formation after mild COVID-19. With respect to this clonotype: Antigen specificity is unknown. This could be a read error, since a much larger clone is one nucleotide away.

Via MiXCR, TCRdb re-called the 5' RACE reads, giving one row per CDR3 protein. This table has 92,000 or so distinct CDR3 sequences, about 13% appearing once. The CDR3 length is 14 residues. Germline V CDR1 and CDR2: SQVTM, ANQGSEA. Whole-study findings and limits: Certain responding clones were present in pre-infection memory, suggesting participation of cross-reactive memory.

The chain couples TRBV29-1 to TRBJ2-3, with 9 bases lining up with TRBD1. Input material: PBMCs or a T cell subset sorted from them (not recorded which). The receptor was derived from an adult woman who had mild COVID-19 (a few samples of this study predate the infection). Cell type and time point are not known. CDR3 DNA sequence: TGCAGCGTCGAAGGACAGGGGATGACAGATACGCAGTATTTT. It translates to CSVEGQGMTDTQYF.